The sequence of this T cell receptor beta chain was determined in a study of blood T cell repertoires in COVID-19. Study-level background: From the United States, Italy and Spain came samples of acute and convalescent COVID-19. In each case, the material was cDNA or gDNA derived from T cells, B-cell-depleted T cells, or PBMCs.

Original processing notes: For nucleated cells, counts were estimated from reference gene primer amplification. The data were produced by immunoSEQ multiplex PCR, yet TCRdb's version contains in-frame clones alone and is incomplete. V and J calls and clone size follow that table, whereas D and trimming were derived from the DNA. This table holds around 270,000 clones, around nine tenths found once. The CDR3 totals 13 residues. Germline CDR1 and CDR2: SGHAT and FQNNGV. Trimming removed 1 base from V and 9 bases from J, with 10 bases in between. This chain joins TRBV11-2 and TRBJ2-1; D not resolved. The sequence was obtained from a young man with active or convalescent COVID-19. Sequences were obtained from peripheral blood. The CDR3 is CASSLAYVVEQFF. DNA for the CDR3: TGTGCCAGCAGCTTAGCCTATGTCGTTGAGCAGTTCTTC.